Each of the 17 T cell receptor beta chains below was sequenced from the same sample in a study of Tregs in tolerant kidney transplant recipients. Sequencing was performed with immunoSEQ multiplex PCR; in TCRdb, only in-frame clones are kept and a portion is missing. The sample carries tens of thousands of clones, 80% to 95% recorded once. Mixed chimerism was transient after nonmyeloablative marrow transplants from related graft donors. Specimen: CD4+ T cells from blood (PBMCs), collected 12 months after the transplant. Every receptor here comes from a human patient who received a combined kidney and bone marrow transplant. T cells may partly derive from the graft donor.

This sequence joins TRBV4-2 and TRBJ1-5; 7 nucleotides align to TRBD1. The CDR3 length is 17 residues. CDR1 is LGHNA and CDR2 is YNFKEQ in the germline V gene. J was trimmed by 3 bases and V by 0 bases; bases with no gene match: 8. CDR3 sequence (DNA): TGTGCCAGCAGCCAAGATTTAGGGGGCTCACCCAATCAGCCCCAGCATTTT. It is translated as CASSQDLGGSPNQPQHF.

The CDR3 region has the DNA TGTGCCAGTAGTATGACACGGGGGCGCGGGGGTTATGGCTACACCTTC. Protein sequence: CASSMTRGRGGYGYTF. V gene TRBV19 combines with J gene TRBJ1-2, with a possible D match to TRBD1 (6 bases). The CDR3 spans 16 residues. From germline, CDR1 is LNHDA and CDR2 SQIVND (reference sequence). Trimming left V 3 bases short and J 5 bases short, with 19 bases between. Variable domain in full (rest from reference TRBV19 and TRBJ1-2): DGGITQSPKYLFRKEGQNVTLSCEQNLNHDAMYWYRQDPGQGLRLIYYSQIVNDFQKGDIAEGYSVSREKKESFPLTVTSAQKNPTAFYLCASSMTRGRGGYGYTFGSGTRLTVV.

A word on this clone: Other DNA sequences in this sample translate to the same CDR3. The chain employs TRBV5-8 and TRBJ1-1, with no clear D. Germline CDR1 SGHTS, CDR2 YDEGEE. This CDR3 has 14 residues. With 1 base removed from V and 5 bases from J, the gap between germline ends came to 12 bases. The DNA for the CDR3 is TGTGCCAGCAGCTTGCGGGGATTGGGGACTGAAGCTTTCTTT. This translates into CASSLRGLGTEAFF.

V and J are TRBV18 and TRBJ1-1; the match to TRBD1 covers 7 bases. The CDR3 length is 14 residues. With 3 bases clipped from V and 0 bases from J, the junction kept 1 base outside the gene matches. Germline values: CDR1 KGHSH, CDR2 LQKENI. CDR3 coding DNA: TGTGCCAGCTCACCGACAGGGATGAACACTGAAGCTTTCTTT. Its translation: CASSPTGMNTEAFF.

This clone was detected only once. The chain employs TRBV20-1 and TRBJ2-7, with 9 bases identical to TRBD1. The trim removed 6 bases at V and 8 bases at J, leaving 5 bases unmatched. The CDR3 consists of 11 residues. Looked up from germline, CDR1 is DFQATT and CDR2 is SNEGSKA (reference sequence). The CDR3 spells CSADDRGKQYF. The CDR3 nucleotides are TGCAGTGCGGATGACAGGGGGAAGCAGTACTTC.

This rearrangement joins TRBV4-3 to TRBJ2-1; 7 nucleotides line up with TRBD2. Germline V gives CDR1 LGHNA, CDR2 YSLEER. There are 15 residues in the CDR3. Trimming took 0 bases from V and 10 from J; bases not matched to a gene: 9. The CDR3 sequence: CASSQEPGRPGEQFF. CDR3 DNA sequence: TGCGCCAGCAGCCAAGAGCCCGGGAGGCCTGGGGAGCAGTTCTTC.

This clone was picked up one time. The chain couples TRBV4-3 to TRBJ2-7; 9 nucleotides match TRBD2. J gave up 4 bases and V 1 base, and 5 bases lay outside the gene matches. Germline V gene data show CDR1 as LGHNA and CDR2 as YSLEER. CDR3 length: 15 amino acids. The CDR3 DNA reads as TGCGCCAGCAGCCAAGCTTTGACTAGCGGTTACGAGCAGTACTTC. This gives the protein CASSQALTSGYEQYF.

The rearrangement links TRBV7-9 to TRBJ2-1; a possible D gene is TRBD1 (8 bases). In germline, CDR1 is SEHNR, CDR2 FQNEAQ (reference sequence). The CDR3 totals 15 residues. Trimming took off 4 bases at V and 6 bases at J, with 16 bases between the two ends. This chain's CDR3 is CASSSRTGTINEQFF. In DNA, the CDR3 is TGTGCCAGCAGCTCTCGGACAGGGACTATCAATGAGCAGTTCTTC.

The chain combines TRBV4-2 with TRBJ1-4, with 7 bases aligning to TRBD1. CDR3 length: 14 residues. The J segment lost 8 bases and the V segment lost 4 bases, leaving 7 bases of the junction unmatched. Germline assignment: CDR1 LGHNA and CDR2 YNFKEQ. CDR3 loop: CASSPRTGGEKLFF. The CDR3, as DNA: TGTGCCAGCAGCCCCCGGACAGGCGGCGAAAAACTGTTTTTT.

V usage is TRBV2 and J usage is TRBJ2-7, with 13 bases that match TRBD2. The CDR3 is made up of 16 amino acids. The trim removed 10 bases at V and 3 bases at J, leaving 12 bases unmatched. The V gene's germline CDR1 is SNHLY and CDR2 FYNNEI. This CDR3 reads CAISGTSGVRRYEQYF. CDR3 DNA sequence: TGTGCCATTTCCGGGACTAGCGGGGTCCGACGCTACGAGCAGTACTTC.

The chain has TRBV30 and TRBJ1-5, with a possible D match to TRBD1 (5 bases). Germline CDR1 GTSNPN, CDR2 SVGIG (reference sequence). The CDR3 covers 15 residues. V lost 0 bases, J lost 2 bases, and 11 bases lay in between. The CDR3 coding sequence is TGTGCCTGGAGTGTACCTGGGGCCGGCAATCAGCCCCAGCATTTT. This codes for CAWSVPGAGNQPQHF.

This clone was recorded once. The genes are TRBV7-3 and TRBJ2-2; 11 bases map to TRBD1. The V and J ends lost 1 base and 5 bases, in that order; junction bases with no gene match: 9. This CDR3 is 18 amino acids long. The V gene's germline CDR1 is SGHTA and CDR2 FQGTGA. CDR3 bases: TGTGCCAGCAGCTTAAAGTGGGGACAGGGGGTCAAGACCGGGGAGCTGTTTTTT. It specifies CASSLKWGQGVKTGELFF. The variable domain in full, completed from reference TRBV7-3 and TRBJ2-2, reads GAGVSQTPSNKVTEKGKYVELRCDPISGHTALYWYRQSLGQGPEFLIYFQGTGAADDSGLPNDRFFAVRPEGSVSTLKIQRTERGDSAVYLCASSLKWGQGVKTGELFFGEGSRLTVL.

The chain is built from TRBV2 and TRBJ2-7, with D possibly being TRBD2 (6 bases). The germline V gene encodes CDR1 SNHLY and CDR2 FYNNEI. The V gene lost 9 bases and the J gene lost 1 base, with 16 bases spanning the gap. This CDR3 contains 14 residues. In nucleotides, the CDR3 is TGTGCCAGAGGCTCTAGCGCTACATCCTACGAGCAGTACTTC. Amino acids: CARGSSATSYEQYF.

V is TRBV30 and J is TRBJ2-2, with 12 positions matching TRBD2. Germline CDR1 is GTSNPN and CDR2 is SVGIG (reference sequence). V was clipped by 0 bases and J by 5 bases; unmatched bases: 7. This CDR3 has 17 residues. CDR3 in amino acids: CAWSVYLAGGVTGELFF. DNA for the CDR3: TGTGCCTGGAGTGTATATCTAGCGGGGGGGGTAACCGGGGAGCTGTTTTTT.

The chain joins TRBV9 to TRBJ1-3; weak D call: TRBD1 (5 bases). Germline CDR1 is SGDLS and CDR2 is YYNGEE. Trimming stripped 5 bases from V and 2 bases from J, with 14 bases between. The CDR3 extends over 15 amino acids. CDR3 residues: CASRTRETPGNTIYF. The CDR3 coding sequence is TGTGCCAGCAGGACCAGGGAAACGCCTGGAAACACCATATATTTT.

In regard to this clone: Its ends do not fully match the called genes, so a read error is possible. The V gene is TRBV7-6, the J gene TRBJ2-2; a weak D match, TRBD1 (5 bases). CDR3 length: 14 residues. Germline CDR1 reads SGHVS; CDR2 reads FNYEAQ. CDR3 sequence reads: CVSSSRVRTGELFF. For the CDR3, the DNA is TGTGTCAGCAGTAGCAGGGTTCGGACCGGGGAGCTGTTTTTT.

The gene calls are TRBV11-3 and TRBJ2-7; 8 nucleotides agree with TRBD1. V gave up 5 bases and J gave up 3 bases; unmatched junction bases: 12. Per the germline V gene, CDR1 is SGHNT and CDR2 is YENEEA. The CDR3 contains 16 residues. CDR3 protein: CASSTRDWTGIYEQYF. The CDR3 DNA reads TGTGCCAGCAGCACTAGAGATTGGACAGGGATCTACGAGCAGTACTTC.